The clone carrying this T cell receptor beta chain was seen more than once but under ten times. This record belongs to a study of memory CD4+ T cells and cytomegalovirus serostatus. The CDR3 runs to 12 residues. Germline V lookup: CDR1 SEHNR, CDR2 FQNEAQ (reference sequence). With 5 bases clipped from V and 9 bases from J, the junction kept 4 bases outside the gene matches. Single viable CD3+CD4+CD8-CD45RO+ cells were sorted as the memory CD4+ T cells. The method was immunoSEQ multiplex PCR; TCRdb's version includes in-frame clones alone and lacks a portion of them. Of 40,000 to 45,000 clones in the sample, over 65% are singletons; the top ten hold roughly 1.9%.

This sequence joins TRBV7-9 and TRBJ2-5; 9 bases are a match to TRBD1. This clonotype originated in an adult in good health and CMV-seronegative. The sequencing sample was made of memory CD4+ T cells from blood. CDR3 residues: CASSGTGWAQYF. CDR3 sequence (DNA): TGTGCCAGCAGCGGGACAGGGTGGGCCCAGTACTTC.